The 4 T cell receptor beta chains below come from one sample, sequenced in a study of blood T cell repertoires in COVID-19 (dated by TCRdb to about 2020). The protocol used for the library was the immunoSEQ multiplex PCR assay. In its TCRdb copy, this immuneACCESS table keeps in-frame sequences only and misses some clones. Where compared with another copy, unresolved V genes explain less than half of these, and the others have no known cause. The sample yields some 220,000 clones; approximately 90% were counted once. Roughly 3.4% of the sample is held by the ten biggest clonotypes. Specimen: PBMCs or T cells enriched from blood (not recorded which). The receptors stem from a middle-aged woman with acute COVID-19.

In the case of this clone: Other DNA sequences in this sample translate to the same CDR3. The V and J genes are TRBV20-1 and TRBJ1-1; D is unresolved. Germline lookup yields CDR1 DFQATT and CDR2 SNEGSKA (reference sequence). The ends were cut back, 3 bases at V and 0 bases at J, with 8 bases in the middle. The CDR3 contains 13 residues. The CDR3: CSASKQVNTEAFF. CDR3 bases: TGCAGTGCTAGTAAACAAGTGAACACTGAAGCTTTCTTT.

This clone has a handful of counts. The rearrangement uses TRBV15 and TRBJ1-5; TRBD1 matches at 9 bases. This CDR3 spans 15 amino acids. Germline V gives CDR1 LNHNV, CDR2 YYDKDF (reference sequence). After removal of 0 bases from V and 9 bases from J, the junction contained 6 bases not matched to a gene. The CDR3 nucleotides read TGTGCCACCAGCAGAGATAGACAGGGGGGAGCGCCCCAGCATTTT. It translates to CATSRDRQGGAPQHF.

This rearrangement joins TRBV30 to TRBJ1-1; 7 positions agree with TRBD1. Germline CDR1 GTSNPN, CDR2 SVGIG (reference sequence). J gave up 7 bases and V 0 bases, and 8 bases lay outside the gene matches. The CDR3 is made up of 14 amino acids. CDR3 in DNA: TGTGCCTGGAGTGTCACCCTGGGACAGATTGAAGCTTTCTTT. It yields the protein CAWSVTLGQIEAFF.

This clone was found once. V gene TRBV27 combines with J gene TRBJ2-1; possibly TRBD1 for D (5 bases). The germline V gene encodes CDR1 MNHEY and CDR2 SMNVEV (reference sequence). The CDR3 is 14 amino acids. V dropped 8 bases and J dropped 5 bases, with 16 bases sitting between them. This CDR3 is CASQQAMTDNEQFF. The CDR3 DNA reads TGTGCCAGCCAGCAGGCCATGACAGACAATGAGCAGTTCTTC.